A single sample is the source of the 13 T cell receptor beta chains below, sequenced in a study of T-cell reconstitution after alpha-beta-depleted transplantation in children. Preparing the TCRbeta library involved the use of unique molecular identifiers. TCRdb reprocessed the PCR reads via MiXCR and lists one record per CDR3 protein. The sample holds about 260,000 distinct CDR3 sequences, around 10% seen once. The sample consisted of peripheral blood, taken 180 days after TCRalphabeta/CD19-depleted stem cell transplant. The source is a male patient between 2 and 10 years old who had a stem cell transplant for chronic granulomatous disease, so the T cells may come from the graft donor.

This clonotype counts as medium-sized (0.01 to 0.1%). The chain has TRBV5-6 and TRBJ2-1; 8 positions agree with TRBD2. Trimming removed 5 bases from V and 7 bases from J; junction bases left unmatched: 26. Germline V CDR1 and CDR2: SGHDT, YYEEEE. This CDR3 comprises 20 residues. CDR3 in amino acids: CASRLSGMARASGRGNEQFF. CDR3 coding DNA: TGTGCCAGCAGGCTTAGCGGGATGGCGAGGGCAAGCGGGAGAGGGAATGAGCAGTTCTTC.

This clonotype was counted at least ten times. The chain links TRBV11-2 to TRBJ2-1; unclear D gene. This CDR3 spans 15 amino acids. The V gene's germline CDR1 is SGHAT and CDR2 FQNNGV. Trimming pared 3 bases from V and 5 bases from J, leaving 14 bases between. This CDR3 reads CASSFRGGTNNEQFF. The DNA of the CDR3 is TGTGCCAGCAGCTTTCGAGGCGGTACAAACAATGAGCAGTTCTTC.

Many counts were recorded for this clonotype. In nucleotides, the CDR3 is TGTGCCAGCTCACAAACCCGGCAGTCTGTGAACACCGGGGAGCTGTTTTTT. Protein product: CASSQTRQSVNTGELFF. V usage is TRBV18 and J usage is TRBJ2-2; D gene ambiguous. This CDR3 comprises 17 residues. The germline V and J ends were trimmed by 4 bases and 1 base, with 16 bases remaining between them. The germline CDR1 and CDR2 sequences are KGHSH and LQKENI.

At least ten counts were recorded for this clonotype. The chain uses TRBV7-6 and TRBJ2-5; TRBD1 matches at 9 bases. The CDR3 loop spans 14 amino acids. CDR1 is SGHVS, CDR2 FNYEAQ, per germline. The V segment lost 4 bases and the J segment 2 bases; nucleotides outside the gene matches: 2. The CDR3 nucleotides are TGTGCCAGCAGCTCACAGGGGGCTCAAGAGACCCAGTACTTC. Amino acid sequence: CASSSQGAQETQYF.

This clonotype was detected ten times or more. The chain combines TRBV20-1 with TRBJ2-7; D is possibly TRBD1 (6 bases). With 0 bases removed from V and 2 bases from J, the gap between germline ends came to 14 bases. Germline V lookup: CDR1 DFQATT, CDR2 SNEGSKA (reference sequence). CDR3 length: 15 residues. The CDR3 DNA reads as TGCAGTGCTAGAGATCTAGAGGGGGTCACCTACGAGCAGTACTTC. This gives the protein CSARDLEGVTYEQYF.

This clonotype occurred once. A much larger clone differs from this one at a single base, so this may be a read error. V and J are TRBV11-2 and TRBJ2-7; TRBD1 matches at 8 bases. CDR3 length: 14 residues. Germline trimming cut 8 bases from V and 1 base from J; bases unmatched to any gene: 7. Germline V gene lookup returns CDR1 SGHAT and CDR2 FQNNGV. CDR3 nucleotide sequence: TGTGCCAGCCGGACAGGGACAGCTTCCTACGAGCAGTACTTC. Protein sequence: CASRTGTASYEQYF.

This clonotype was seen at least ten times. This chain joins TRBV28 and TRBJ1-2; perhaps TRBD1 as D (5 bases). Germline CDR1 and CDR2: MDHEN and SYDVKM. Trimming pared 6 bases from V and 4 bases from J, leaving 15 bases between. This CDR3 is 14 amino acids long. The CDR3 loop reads CASSPGTSTYGYTF. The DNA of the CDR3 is TGTGCCAGCAGCCCAGGGACCTCGACCTATGGCTACACCTTC.

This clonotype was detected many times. The CDR3 nucleotides read TGTGCCAGCAGGACCGGGACTAGCAATGAGCAGTTCTTC. Residues: CASRTGTSNEQFF. This chain uses TRBV12-3 or TRBV12-4 with TRBJ2-1, with TRBD2 identical over 8 bases. There are 13 residues in the CDR3. V shed 6 bases and J 6 bases; nucleotides not matched to a gene: 4.

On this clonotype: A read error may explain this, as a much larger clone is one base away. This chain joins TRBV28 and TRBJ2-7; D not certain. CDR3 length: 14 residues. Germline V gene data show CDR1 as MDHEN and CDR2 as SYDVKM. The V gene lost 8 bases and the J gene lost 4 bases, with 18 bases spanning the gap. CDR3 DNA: TGTGCCAGCCTGACCGACAAGGGTGGGTACGAGCAGTACTTC. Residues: CASLTDKGGYEQYF.

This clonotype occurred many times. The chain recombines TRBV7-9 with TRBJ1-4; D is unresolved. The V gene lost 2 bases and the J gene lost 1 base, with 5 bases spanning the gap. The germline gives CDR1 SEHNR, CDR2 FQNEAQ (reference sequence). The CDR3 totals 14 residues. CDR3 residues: CASSLPGTNEKLFF. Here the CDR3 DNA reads TGTGCCAGCAGCTTACCGGGAACTAATGAAAAACTGTTTTTT.

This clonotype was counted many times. The CDR3 region is CSAKGTRHYNEQFF. CDR3 in DNA: TGCAGTGCTAAAGGGACCAGACATTACAATGAGCAGTTCTTC. The J gene is TRBJ2-1, the V gene TRBV20-1, with D possibly called TRBD1 or TRBD2 (5 bases each). This CDR3 has 14 amino acids. The ends were cut back, 4 bases at V and 4 bases at J, with 14 bases in the middle. The germline V gene encodes CDR1 DFQATT and CDR2 SNEGSKA (reference sequence).

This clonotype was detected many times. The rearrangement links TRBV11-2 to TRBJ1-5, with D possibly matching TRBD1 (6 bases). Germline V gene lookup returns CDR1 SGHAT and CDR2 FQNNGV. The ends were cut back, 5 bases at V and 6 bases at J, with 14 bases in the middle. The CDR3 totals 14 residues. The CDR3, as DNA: TGTGCCAGCAGCCAAGGGGGGGGCGGTCAGCCCCAGCATTTT. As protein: CASSQGGGGQPQHF. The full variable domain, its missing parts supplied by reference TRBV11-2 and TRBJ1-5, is EAGVAQSPRYKIIEKRQSVAFWCNPISGHATLYWYQQILGQGPKLLIQFQNNGVVDDSQLPKDRFSAERLKGVDSTLKIQPAKLEDSAVYLCASSQGGGGQPQHFGDGTRLSIL.

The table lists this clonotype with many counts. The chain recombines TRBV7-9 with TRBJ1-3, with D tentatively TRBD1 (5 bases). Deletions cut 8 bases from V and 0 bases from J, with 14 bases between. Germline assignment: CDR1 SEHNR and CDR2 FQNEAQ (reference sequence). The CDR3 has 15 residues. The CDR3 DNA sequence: TGTGCCAGCGCGCCTTCCGGGGGCTCTGGAAACACCATATATTTT. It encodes CASAPSGGSGNTIYF.